This T cell receptor (beta chain) originates from a study of CD8 T cells in ankylosing spondylitis. Study conclusions and caveats: It was reported that disease-linked clones were significantly enriched in matched ankylosing spondylitis synovial fluid. Clones linked to the disease showed a CD8+ phenotype. They occurred at relatively low frequencies in peripheral blood. There was a TCR beta motif, made of fewer than 10 highly homologous variants, that appeared characteristic of ankylosing spondylitis blood.

By quantitative 5'-RACE with molecular barcodes, the TCR beta libraries were made. TCRdb ran MiXCR on the 5' RACE reads and lists one entry per CDR3 protein. The sample yields about 340,000 distinct CDR3 sequences, roughly 15% seen once. This clonotype was seen a few times. Its antigen remains unknown. Trimming left V 4 bases short and J 0 bases short, with 7 bases between. CDR3 size: 14 residues. The germline CDR1 and CDR2 sequences are WSHSY and SAAADI. The clonotype originates from a male donor with ankylosing spondylitis or in good health (not recorded which). The genes are TRBV10-2 and TRBJ2-1, with D perhaps TRBD2 (5 bases). Sequenced material: blood, either unsorted or a sorted T cell fraction (not recorded which). The CDR3 DNA follows: TGCGCCAGCAGTGGAGGGAACTCCTACAATGAGCAGTTCTTC. Its translation: CASSGGNSYNEQFF.